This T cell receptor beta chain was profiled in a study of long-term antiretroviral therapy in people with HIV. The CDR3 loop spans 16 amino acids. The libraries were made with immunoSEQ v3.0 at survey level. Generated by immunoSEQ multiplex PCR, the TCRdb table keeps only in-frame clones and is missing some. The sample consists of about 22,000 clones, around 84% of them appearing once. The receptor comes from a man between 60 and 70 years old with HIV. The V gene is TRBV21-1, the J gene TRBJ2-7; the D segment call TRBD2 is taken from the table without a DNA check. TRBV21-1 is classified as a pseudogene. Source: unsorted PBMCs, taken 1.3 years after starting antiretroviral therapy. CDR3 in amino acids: CASSKCASGDSYEQYF. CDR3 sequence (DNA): TGTGCCAGCAGCAAATGTGCTAGCGGTGACTCCTACGAGCAGTACTTC.